Listed below are T cell receptor beta chains from one sample, sequenced in a study of siplizumab effects on memory and regulatory T cells. This table comes from immunoSEQ multiplex PCR, and its TCRdb copy is limited to in-frame clones, with some not included. Here the sample spans some 100,000 clones, around 93% being singletons. The specimen was non-Treg CD4+ T cells sorted from blood. These receptors were collected from a human donor in good health. Each CDR3 is given with its conserved first and last residue. The D gene is left open where the match is weak. Rows may omit the clone size; those that give it use once, few, many or a size class.

>TRBJ1-4|TRBV7-8|NA|NA
TGTGCCAGCAGCTTAACGGAGAAGGAAAAACTGTTTTTT
CASSLTEKEKLFF
>TRBJ2-3|TRBV9|NA|TRBD2
TGTGCCAGCAGCCAAGGGGGACTAGCGGGCACAGATACGCAGTATTTT
CASSQGGLAGTDTQYF
>TRBJ1-2|TRBV4-1|NA|NA
TGCGCCAGCAGCCTCACAGAATTCTATGGCTACACCTTC
CASSLTEFYGYTF
>TRBJ2-2|TRBV4-3|once|NA
TGCGCCAGCAGCCAACCCGGGCTTCTCACCGGGGAGCTGTTTTTT
CASSQPGLLTGELFF
>TRBJ2-7|TRBV28|NA|NA
TGTGCCAGCAGTTTTGGAAACAGCAAGCTATCCTACGAGCAGTACTTC
CASSFGNSKLSYEQYF
>TRBJ2-7|TRBV10-2|NA|NA
TGCGCCAGCACTACGATAACAGGGGGGGAATACGAGCAGTACTTC
CASTTITGGEYEQYF
>TRBJ2-7|TRBV5-4|NA|NA
TGTGCCAGCAGCCCCCAGGGTACGTCAGCGTCCTACGAGCAGTACTTC
CASSPQGTSASYEQYF
>TRBJ2-7|TRBV19|NA|TRBD1
TGTGCCAGTAGTCCACAGGGGCTCGAGCAGTACTTC
CASSPQGLEQYF
>TRBJ1-1|TRBV5-5|NA|NA
TGTGCCAGCAGCCTGAACATAGGGGTCGTAAACACTGAAGCTTTCTTT
CASSLNIGVVNTEAFF
>TRBJ2-6|TRBV6-4|NA|NA
TGTACTTCTTGCTACTCTGGGGCCAACGTCCTGACTTTC
CTSCYSGANVLTF
>TRBJ2-3|TRBV7-8|once|NA
TGTGCCAGCAGCTTAGAGCACCGGGGCACAGATACGCAGTATTTT
CASSLEHRGTDTQYF
>TRBJ1-1|TRBV7-3|once|NA
TGTGCCAGCAGCTTAAGGCCGGGAAACACTGAAGCTTTCTTT
CASSLRPGNTEAFF
>TRBJ1-2|TRBV6-5|NA|TRBD1
TGTGCCAGCAGTTACGGACAGGGGGCCAACTATGGCTACACCTTC
CASSYGQGANYGYTF
>TRBJ1-5|TRBV4-1|NA|TRBD1
TGCGCCAGCAGCCAAGTTCAACAGGGGCGCAATCAGCCCCAGCATTTT
CASSQVQQGRNQPQHF
>TRBJ2-5|TRBV10-3|few|NA
TGTGCCATCAGTGAGAGTCGTGGTCGGTCCCAAGAGACCCAGTACTTC
CAISESRGRSQETQYF
>TRBJ2-3|TRBV29-1|NA|TRBD2
TGCAGCGTTGAGGAGCGGGGGCATCCGGATACGCAGTATTTT
CSVEERGHPDTQYF
>TRBJ1-2|TRBV7-9|NA|NA
TGTGCCAGCAGCTTAGCGCAGGGAGGCTATGGCTACACCTTC
CASSLAQGGYGYTF
>TRBJ1-4|TRBV2|NA|NA
TGTGCCGGGTCATTATATGGAGAAAAACTGTTTTTT
CAGSLYGEKLFF
>TRBJ1-4|TRBV5-6|NA|NA
TGTGCCAGCAGCTTGCCGGGGCTGGGTGAAAAACTGTTTTTT
CASSLPGLGEKLFF
>TRBJ2-3|TRBV7-3|NA|NA
TGTGCCAGCAGCCTCCACTTAGATACGCAGTATTTT
CASSLHLDTQYF
>TRBJ2-5|TRBV5-1|NA|NA
TGCGCCAGCAGCTTGGAAGCCGGGGCGGGGGAGACCCAGTACTTC
CASSLEAGAGETQYF
>TRBJ2-1|TRBV5-6|NA|TRBD2
TGTGCCAGCAGCATGGGACTAGCGCCCTTCAATGAGCAGTTCTTC
CASSMGLAPFNEQFF
>TRBJ1-4|TRBV28|NA|NA
TGTGCCAGCAGTTTAGGCAGAAGTGAAAAACTGTTTTTT
CASSLGRSEKLFF
>TRBJ2-7|TRBV4-1|NA|TRBD1
TGCGCCAGCAGCCAAAGCGACAGGGCCTCCTACGAGCAGTACTTC
CASSQSDRASYEQYF
>TRBJ1-1|TRBV10-3|NA|TRBD1
TGTGCCATAGGACAGGGAGGAACTGAAGCTTTCTTT
CAIGQGGTEAFF
>TRBJ2-7|TRBV6-5|NA|NA
TGTGCCAGCAGTAACCCGGGCAGTTACGAGCAGTACTTC
CASSNPGSYEQYF
>TRBJ1-5|TRBV30|few|TRBD1
TGTGCCTGGAGTTTGGGACAGGATCAGCCCCAGCATTTT
CAWSLGQDQPQHF
>TRBJ1-4|TRBV10-3|once|NA
TGTGCCATCAGTGGGGGACCTGATGAAAAACTGTTTTTT
CAISGGPDEKLFF
>TRBJ1-5|TRBV28|NA|NA
TGTGCCAGCAGTCAACCCAGGGAAGGCAATCAGCCCCAGCATTTT
CASSQPREGNQPQHF
>TRBJ2-3|TRBV6-1|NA|TRBD2
TGTGCCAGCAGTGACCTTCGGTATAGCGGGGGGCGGACAGATACGCAGTATTTT
CASSDLRYSGGRTDTQYF
>TRBJ1-6|TRBV19|NA|TRBD1
TGTGCCAGTAGTATCACAGGGGGCAGGGATAATTCACCCCTCCACTTT
CASSITGGRDNSPLHF
>TRBJ2-7|TRBV5-4|NA|NA
TGTGCCAGCAGCTTGGAGGGGGGTCCAGGGGTAGCGCAGTACTTC
CASSLEGGPGVAQYF
>TRBJ1-2|TRBV5-4|few|NA
TGTGCCAGCAGCTTCGGAGGGGTGGAGGGCTACACCTTC
CASSFGGVEGYTF
>TRBJ2-1|TRBV18|NA|NA
TGTGCCAGCTCTCACATGGAGGGGATCGCGCTCAATGAGCAGTTCTTC
CASSHMEGIALNEQFF
>TRBJ1-2|TRBV28|NA|NA
TGTGCCAGCACCCTGGAGGGCTTTCGGGGCTATGGCTACACCTTC
CASTLEGFRGYGYTF
>TRBJ1-2|TRBV4-3|NA|NA
TGCGCCAGCAGCCCACAAATTGGAACAGCGGAGGGCTACACCTTC
CASSPQIGTAEGYTF
>TRBJ2-7|TRBV18|NA|NA
TGTGCCAGCTCACGGGCGACTCCCTCCATGCCCTACGAGCAGTACTTC
CASSRATPSMPYEQYF
>TRBJ1-6|TRBV10-3|NA|NA
TGTGCCATCAGAGGGGACTATAATTCACCCCTCCACTTT
CAIRGDYNSPLHF
>TRBJ1-2|TRBV23-1|NA|TRBD1
TGCGCCAGCAGGGTAGGACAGGATTATGGCTACACCTTC
CASRVGQDYGYTF
>TRBJ1-1|TRBV30|NA|NA
TGTGCCTGGGCCGGAGGCAACACTGAAGCTTTCTTT
CAWAGGNTEAFF
>TRBJ2-3|TRBV21-1|once|NA
TGTGCCAGCAGCCGGAGGAAGGACAGGCAGGTTTATCCCACAGATACGCAGTATTTT
CASSRRKDRQVYPTDTQYF
>TRBJ2-1|TRBV18|NA|TRBD2
TGTGCCAGCTCATCAACTAGCGGAGTATACAATGAGCAGTTCTTC
CASSSTSGVYNEQFF
>TRBJ1-1|TRBV6-5|NA|NA
TGTGCCAGCAGTTATGGTGGTAGGACAGAAGCTTTCTTT
CASSYGGRTEAFF
>TRBJ1-2|TRBV5-5|NA|TRBD1
TGTGCCAGCAGCCCCTACAGGGGTGCGGACTATGGCTACACCTTC
CASSPYRGADYGYTF
>TRBJ2-7|TRBV7-6|NA|NA
TGTGCCAGCAGCCGGGACCCAGGGCCCTACGAGCAGTACTTC
CASSRDPGPYEQYF
>TRBJ2-1|TRBV29-1|NA|NA
TGCAGCGTTGTCCTCCGCCCAGGGGTCACTAGCTCCTACAATGAGCAGTTCTTC
CSVVLRPGVTSSYNEQFF
>TRBJ2-7|TRBV27|once|NA
TGTGCCAGCAGGAGACAGTCCTACGAGCAGTACTTC
CASRRQSYEQYF
>TRBJ1-5|TRBV6-5|NA|NA
TGTGCCAGCAGTTACTCCCTCCCCACCAGTGTAACCCAGCATTTT
CASSYSLPTSVTQHF
>TRBJ1-6|TRBV30|few|NA
TGTGCCTGGAGTGTAGGGGGAATCGATTCACCCCTCCACTTT
CAWSVGGIDSPLHF
>TRBJ2-3|TRBV5-1|NA|TRBD1
TGCGCCAGCAGCCCCGGACAGGCAGCAGATACGCAGTATTTT
CASSPGQAADTQYF
>TRBJ2-5|TRBV11-2|NA|TRBD2
TGTGCCAGCAGCTTAGAGGGCGGGGGGGAGACCCAGTACTTC
CASSLEGGGETQYF
>TRBJ2-5|TRBV7-3|NA|TRBD2
TGTGCCAGCAGCCGTAGCGGGGGGGCCGAGGAGACCCAGTACTTC
CASSRSGGAEETQYF
>TRBJ2-2|TRBV7-9|NA|NA
TGTGCCAGCAGCTCGCAGGGAACCGGGGAGCTGTTTTTT
CASSSQGTGELFF
>TRBJ1-1|TRBV4-3|NA|NA
TGCGCCAGCAGCCAAGGATTGGTGAACACTGAAGCTTTCTTT
CASSQGLVNTEAFF
>TRBJ2-6|TRBV7-3|NA|NA
TGTGCCAGCAGCTTACAACCCTTTTCGGCTGGGGCCAACGTCCTGACTTTC
CASSLQPFSAGANVLTF
>TRBJ2-7|TRBV2|NA|NA
TGTGCCAGCAGTGAAAGGCTTTCCTACGAGCAGTACTTC
CASSERLSYEQYF
>TRBJ1-6|TRBV6-6|NA|NA
TGTGCCAGCAAGGACCAAAATGGGAATTCACCCCTCCACTTT
CASKDQNGNSPLHF
>TRBJ1-1|TRBV4-1|once|NA
TGCGCCAGCAGCCAAGATAAGACGACCTGGAGGAAAAACACTGAAGCTTTCTTT
CASSQDKTTWRKNTEAFF